What follows are 2 T cell receptor beta chains derived from one specimen sequenced in a study of Graves' ophthalmopathy and Graves' hyperthyroidism. The sequenced template was RNA, covering the TCR beta CDR3 region. The first round was an RT-PCR with HTBI primers, and the second round was a multiplex PCR. Each CDR3 protein gets one entry after TCRdb re-called the multiplex PCR reads with MiXCR. The data show 350,000 to 450,000 distinct CDR3 sequences, approximately 21% seen once. The sequenced material came from peripheral blood. The receptors derive from a woman between 18 and 30 years old with stable Graves' hyperthyroidism.

Many counts were recorded for this clonotype. The chain has TRBV7-9 and TRBJ1-5; D gene unclear. This CDR3 contains 11 residues. Germline V gene lookup returns CDR1 SEHNR and CDR2 FQNEAQ (reference sequence). The V end lost 4 bases, the J end lost 10 bases, and 8 bases lay between the germline ends. CDR3 protein: CASSSSGPQHF. CDR3 nucleotides: TGTGCCAGCAGCTCCTCTGGTCCCCAGCATTTT. Together with reference TRBV7-9 and TRBJ1-5, the CDR3 gives the full variable domain: DTGVSQNPRHKITKRGQNVTFRCDPISEHNRLYWYRQTLGQGPEFLTYFQNEAQLEKSRLLSDRFSAERPKGSFSTLEIQRTEQGDSAMYLCASSSSGPQHFGDGTRLSIL.

The chain links TRBV7-9 to TRBJ1-1; 8 bases line up with TRBD1. CDR3 length equals 14 residues. V was clipped by 2 bases and J by 4 bases; unmatched bases: 3. CDR1 and CDR2 from the germline V gene are SEHNR and FQNEAQ (reference sequence). Here the CDR3 reads CASSLQGASTEAFF. Here the CDR3 DNA reads TGTGCCAGCAGCTTACAGGGGGCGAGCACTGAAGCTTTCTTT.